This T cell receptor (beta chain) was observed in a study of T cell changes during pregnancy in multiple sclerosis. With 4 bases removed from V and 2 bases from J, the gap between germline ends came to 6 bases. Per the germline V gene, CDR1 is SNHLY and CDR2 is FYNNEI. This CDR3 contains 13 residues. Produced via immunoSEQ multiplex PCR; TCRdb's table is partial and in-frame only. The sample contains approximately 92,000 clones, roughly 90% of which appear only once. This clonotype was obtained from a female donor with multiple sclerosis, enrolled in a pregnancy study. The chain couples TRBV2 to TRBJ2-1; D unresolved. Sequences were derived from peripheral blood, sampled in the first trimester of pregnancy. CDR3 sequence: CASSANPYNEQFF. For the CDR3, the DNA is TGTGCCAGCAGTGCTAACCCCTACAATGAGCAGTTCTTC.